One and the same sample provided the 24 T cell receptor beta chains below, sequenced in a study of metastatic and nonmetastatic thyroid tumors. MiXCR re-clonotyped the PCR reads for TCRdb. The data hold just over 30,000 clones, with about 21% observed a single time. Every patient was untreated before thyroid surgery. Specimen: blood. Source of these receptors: a female donor with papillary thyroid cancer or a benign thyroid nodule (not recorded which). Some clones in this sample may be carry-over from other donors' samples.

The sample holds many counts of this clone. The V and J genes are TRBV9 and TRBJ2-1; D unresolved. Germline CDR1 reads SGDLS; CDR2 reads YYNGEE. With 5 bases removed from V and 8 bases from J, the gap between germline ends came to 17 bases. The CDR3 is 14 amino acids. The CDR3 sequence is CASSLASPGDEQFF. The CDR3 DNA sequence: TGTGCCAGCAGTCTGGCATCGCCAGGAGATGAGCAGTTCTTC.

Worth noting for this clone: Other DNA sequences in the same sample also yield this CDR3. The rearrangement links TRBV5-1 to TRBJ1-1; tentative D call: TRBD1 (5 bases). V lost 0 bases and J 3 bases, leaving 9 bases between the germline ends. CDR1 and CDR2 from the germline V gene are SGHRS and YFSETQ. The CDR3 length is 14 residues. The CDR3, as DNA: TGCGCCAGCAGCTTGGCGGGGGGTTACACTGAAGCTTTCTTT. Translated: CASSLAGGYTEAFF.

This clone was seen many times. The V and J genes are TRBV5-6 and TRBJ2-7; 7 bases line up with TRBD2. There are 16 residues in the CDR3. Unmatched junction bases numbered 6, after V lost 0 bases and J lost 0 bases. CDR1 and CDR2 (germline): SGHDT, YYEEEE. CDR3: CASSLAGRSSSYEQYF. The CDR3 nucleotides are TGTGCCAGCAGCTTGGCCGGGAGGTCGAGCTCCTACGAGCAGTACTTC.

This clone was detected only a few times. The rearrangement links TRBV6-1 to TRBJ1-5; 12 bases map to TRBD1. This CDR3 comprises 17 residues. Germline V gives CDR1 MNHNS, CDR2 SASEGT. J was trimmed by 2 bases and V by 6 bases; bases with no gene match: 8. Here the CDR3 DNA reads TGTGCCAGCAGCGACGGGGACAGGGGGCTGGGCAATCAGCCCCAGCATTTT. Translation: CASSDGDRGLGNQPQHF.

The chain recombines TRBV2 with TRBJ2-1; TRBD2 aligns across 8 bases. Germline V gene lookup returns CDR1 SNHLY and CDR2 FYNNEI. V lost 8 bases to trimming and J lost 11 bases; unmatched junction nucleotides: 11. The CDR3 contains 13 residues. The DNA for the CDR3 is TGTGCCAGCGTGGAGGATAGCGGGACCCAGCAGTTCTTC. This sequence encodes CASVEDSGTQQFF.

In this sample, this clone turned up a few times. The chain uses TRBV24-1 and TRBJ2-1; D is perhaps TRBD2 (7 bases). The CDR3 totals 14 residues. From germline, CDR1 is KGHDR and CDR2 SFDVKD. V lost 9 bases and J 8 bases, leaving 19 bases between the germline ends. CDR3 DNA sequence: TGTGCCACCGGGGGCGGGAGTCTAATGGATGAGCAGTTCTTC. Its protein product is CATGGGSLMDEQFF.

This clone came up many times. The chain recombines TRBV6-1 with TRBJ2-3; 7 nucleotides agree with TRBD2. After removal of 6 bases from V and 0 bases from J, the junction contained 0 bases not matched to a gene. The V gene's germline CDR1 is MNHNS and CDR2 SASEGT. This CDR3 region has 13 residues. CDR3 sequence: CASSGGSTDTQYF. CDR3 sequence (DNA): TGTGCCAGCAGCGGGGGGAGCACAGATACGCAGTATTTT.

This clone was picked up many times. The V and J genes are TRBV19 and TRBJ2-2; 10 nucleotides match TRBD2. The trim removed 5 bases at V and 4 bases at J, leaving 10 bases unmatched. This CDR3 region has 17 residues. In germline, CDR1 is LNHDA, CDR2 SQIVND (reference sequence). The CDR3 nucleotides are TGTGCCAGTAGTGGAGCGGGGGGGCCGGGTTTCACCGGGGAGCTGTTTTTT. Translating it yields CASSGAGGPGFTGELFF. The variable domain in full, with the rest retrieved from reference TRBV19 and TRBJ2-2, is DGGITQSPKYLFRKEGQNVTLSCEQNLNHDAMYWYRQDPGQGLRLIYYSQIVNDFQKGDIAEGYSVSREKKESFPLTVTSAQKNPTAFYLCASSGAGGPGFTGELFFGEGSRLTVL.

This clone was counted between two and nine times. The chain couples TRBV6-2 or TRBV6-3 to TRBJ2-2; TRBD2 might be the D (6 bases). The germline V gene encodes CDR1 MNHEY and CDR2 SVGEGT. V lost 7 bases, J lost 3 bases, and 12 bases lay in between. The CDR3 consists of 14 residues. The CDR3 sequence: CASKTGGDTGELFF. The CDR3, as DNA: TGTGCCAGCAAAACCGGGGGAGACACCGGGGAGCTGTTTTTT.

V usage is TRBV19 and J usage is TRBJ1-6; weak D call: TRBD1 (5 bases). CDR3 size: 15 residues. CDR1 and CDR2 from the germline V gene are LNHDA and SQIVND (reference sequence). Trimming left V 6 bases short and J 8 bases short, with 17 bases between. CDR3 nucleotide sequence: TGTGCCAGTAGGATCGTTGGGGGAAGAGATTCACCCCTCCACTTT. This codes for CASRIVGGRDSPLHF.

This clone has a count of ten or more. This rearrangement joins TRBV7-2 to TRBJ2-3; 11 positions match TRBD2. The V gene's germline CDR1 is SGHTA and CDR2 FQGNSA. Germline trimming cut 3 bases from V and 6 bases from J; bases unmatched to any gene: 5. This CDR3 is 15 amino acids long. The CDR3 DNA sequence: TGTGCCAGCAGCTTTAGCGGGGGGGCCGTGGATACGCAGTATTTT. Translating it yields CASSFSGGAVDTQYF.

The genes are TRBV10-3 and TRBJ2-7, with D hard to call. Germline loops: CDR1 ENHRY, CDR2 SYGVKD. The CDR3 runs to 11 residues. Trimming removed 6 bases from V and 4 bases from J, with 7 bases in between. The CDR3 coding sequence is TGTGCCATCAGCCCCGAATACGAGCAGTACTTC. Residues: CAISPEYEQYF.

The V call is TRBV10-1, the J call TRBJ2-2; TRBD1 is a possible D gene (5 bases). V was trimmed by 4 bases and J by 2 bases, leaving 11 bases between them. Germline-derived CDR1 and CDR2 are WNHNN and SYGVQD (reference sequence). This CDR3 is built from 15 residues. In nucleotides, the CDR3 is TGCGCCAGCAGTGTAAGCAGGGCAAACACCGGGGAGCTGTTTTTT. Encoded protein: CASSVSRANTGELFF.

On this clone itself: No conserved phenylalanine or tryptophan is present at the end of the CDR3, so a read error is the likely explanation. The CDR3 DNA reads TGTGCCACCAGTGAGGGGGCCGGTGAAACACTGTTTTGT. Protein sequence: CATSEGAGETLFC. The rearrangement links TRBV24-1 to TRBJ1-4; possible D gene TRBD1, 6 bases. The germline CDR1 and CDR2 sequences are KGHDR and SFDVKD. The CDR3 runs 13 residues.

This clone has only a few counts. The rearrangement joins TRBV25-1 to TRBJ2-1; D remains ambiguous. V gave up 6 bases and J gave up 3 bases, with 9 bases separating them. Germline CDR1 reads MGHDK; CDR2 reads SYGVNS. The CDR3 is 13 amino acids. The CDR3 spells CASRFDLYNEQFF. The CDR3 DNA reads TGTGCCAGCAGGTTTGACCTCTACAATGAGCAGTTCTTC.

This clone was seen repeatedly, ten times or more. The chain joins TRBV7-2 to TRBJ2-5; 7 bases match TRBD1. With V trimmed by 5 bases and J by 5 bases, 11 bases remained unmatched. Germline CDR1 is SGHTA and CDR2 is FQGNSA. The CDR3 extends over 15 amino acids. The CDR3 DNA reads TGTGCCAGCAGCCCACTCGGGACAGTCAAGGAGACCCAGTACTTC. Translating gives CASSPLGTVKETQYF.

Only a few counts were recorded for this clone. The chain employs TRBV28 and TRBJ1-2; the D gene is possibly TRBD1 (6 bases). V lost 4 bases and J lost 1, with 16 bases in between. Germline V gene sequence: CDR1 MDHEN, CDR2 SYDVKM. The CDR3 length is 16 residues. CDR3 nucleotide sequence: TGTGCCAGCAGTTCCGGGGGCGCGGGTAGTAACTATGGCTACACCTTC. Amino acid sequence: CASSSGGAGSNYGYTF.

This clone came up many times. The rearrangement uses TRBV6-1 and TRBJ2-1; 8 nucleotides align to TRBD1. The junction had 4 bases not matched to a gene; V was cut back by 4 bases and J by 5 bases. CDR3 length equals 14 residues. Germline V gene lookup returns CDR1 MNHNS and CDR2 SASEGT. This CDR3 is CASSGGQEHNEQFF. CDR3 coding DNA: TGTGCCAGCAGTGGGGGACAGGAACACAATGAGCAGTTCTTC.

This clone was counted at least ten times. CDR3 DNA sequence: TGTGCCAGCAGCGAACCAACCAGCTCTGGAAACACCATATATTTT. Encoded protein: CASSEPTSSGNTIYF. This chain joins TRBV7-9 and TRBJ1-3; D gene ambiguous. CDR3 length: 15 residues. V gave up 5 bases and J gave up 0 bases, with 11 bases separating them. Germline loops: CDR1 SEHNR, CDR2 FQNEAQ (reference sequence).

Remarks on this clone: One end of the junction fails to match germline, which may point to a read error. The rearrangement uses TRBV4-1 and TRBJ2-5, with 7 bases matching TRBD2. The CDR3 loop spans 14 amino acids. Germline V gene data show CDR1 as MGHRA and CDR2 as YSYEKL. The DNA for the CDR3 is TGCGACAGCAGCACCGCTTATAGCGGGGAGACCCAGTACTTC. It specifies CDSSTAYSGETQYF.

This clone appeared a single time. V is TRBV20-1 and J is TRBJ2-7; TRBD2 might be the D (6 bases). Germline CDR1 reads DFQATT; CDR2 reads SNEGSKA (reference sequence). V was clipped by 1 base and J by 2 bases, with 12 bases between them. The CDR3 extends over 14 amino acids. The CDR3 coding sequence is TGCAGTGCTAGAGGCGGTAGCGGTGCCTACGAGCAGTACTTC. This codes for CSARGGSGAYEQYF.

J is TRBJ2-1 and V is TRBV5-1; weak D call: TRBD1 (6 bases). Germline lookup yields CDR1 SGHRS and CDR2 YFSETQ. Trimming removed 0 bases from V and 7 bases from J, with 17 bases in between. CDR3 length equals 16 residues. As DNA, the CDR3 is TGCGCCAGCAGCTTGGTAGTTGGGGGCTTCGGGAATGAGCAGTTCTTC. This encodes CASSLVVGGFGNEQFF.

The sample holds many counts of this clone. The CDR3 DNA sequence: TGTGCCAGCAGCGAAGATTCGGACGGGAAGTTCTATGGCTACACCTTC. Translating it yields CASSEDSDGKFYGYTF. This sequence joins TRBV7-8 and TRBJ1-2; D is ambiguous. In germline, CDR1 is SGHVS, CDR2 FQNEAQ. The CDR3 has 16 amino acids. V was pared by 5 bases and J by 4 bases, with 20 bases between. Filled out from reference TRBV7-8 and TRBJ1-2, the complete variable domain reads GAGVSQSPRYKVAKRGQDVALRCDPISGHVSLFWYQQALGQGPEFLTYFQNEAQLDKSGLPSDRFFAERPEGSVSTLKIQRTQQEDSAVYLCASSEDSDGKFYGYTFGSGTRLTVV.

The rearrangement links TRBV12-3 or TRBV12-4 to TRBJ2-3; tentative D call: TRBD2 (5 bases). The CDR3 is 13 amino acids. The germline V and J ends were trimmed by 3 bases and 6 bases, with 10 bases remaining between them. As DNA, the CDR3 is TGTGCCAGCAGTTTGAGGGCCTGGGATACGCAGTATTTT. Translated, it gives CASSLRAWDTQYF.